Below, one TCR beta chain is given with its context. The germline V gene encodes CDR1 LNHDA and CDR2 SQIVND (reference sequence). V was clipped by 4 bases and J by 0 bases, with 14 bases between them. This CDR3 spans 16 amino acids. This sample is drawn from a study of siplizumab effects on memory and regulatory T cells. The method was immunoSEQ multiplex PCR; TCRdb's version includes in-frame clones alone and lacks a portion of them. Among roughly 100,000 clones listed, 90% to 95% were seen once. Sequencing was performed on CD4+ T cells sorted from blood. The sequence was collected from a human donor in good health. This sequence joins TRBV19 and TRBJ2-3, with D perhaps matching TRBD2 (5 bases). The CDR3 coding sequence is TGTGCCAGTAGTACCCCTGGACTGTTCAGCACAGATACGCAGTATTTT. Its protein product is CASSTPGLFSTDTQYF.